This T cell receptor (beta chain) comes out of a study of cytomegalovirus exposure and HLA in healthy donors. Measured with immunoSEQ multiplex PCR; TCRdb has only the in-frame clones, and not every one. The sample lists about 110,000 clones, around 90% seen once, with around 1.7% in the top ten. Regarding the study as a whole: The listing of 150 to 200 TCR beta chains classed them as cytomegalovirus-associated.

Concerning this clone itself: Its antigen remains unknown.

The approximately 120-subject validation cohort, separate from the roughly 670-subject first cohort, included the donors. The germline CDR1 and CDR2 sequences are SNHLY and FYNNEI. V was trimmed by 1 base and J by 3 bases, leaving 13 bases between them. The CDR3 is 15 residues long. The chain couples TRBV2 to TRBJ2-7; the D gene is possibly TRBD2 (7 bases). The sample consisted of PBMCs. The clonotype originates from a young woman in good health and CMV-seropositive. CDR3: CASSEEAGALYEQYV. CDR3 coding DNA: TGTGCCAGCAGTGAAGAGGCGGGGGCCCTCTACGAGCAGTACGTC.